The entry that follows covers one TCR beta chain sequence. 60 Vbeta and 13 Jbeta primers were used in PCR. Only in-frame clones appear in the TCRdb table, and some are missing; sequencing was by immunoSEQ multiplex PCR. The table shows hundreds of thousands of clones, with roughly 80% occurring only once. This sample is drawn from a study of cytomegalovirus exposure and HLA in healthy donors. This receptor was obtained from a male donor in good health and CMV-seronegative. The source material was PBMCs.

CDR3 in amino acids: CASSEDTDTQYF. The CDR3 DNA follows: TGCGCCAGCAGCGAGGACACAGATACGCAGTATTTT. V is TRBV5-1 and J is TRBJ2-3; D unclear. The CDR3 contains 12 residues. The germline V gene encodes CDR1 SGHRS and CDR2 YFSETQ. The V end was cut by 4 bases, the J end by 2 bases, with 5 bases between.